This TCR beta chain was sequenced in a study of blood T cell repertoires in COVID-19. Assay used: immunoSEQ multiplex PCR; TCRdb lists only in-frame clones, some missing. The sample has approximately 180,000 clones; over 80% are singletons. In this sample, this clone turned up a few times. Germline CDR1 reads SNHLY; CDR2 reads FYNNEI. With V trimmed by 7 bases and J by 3 bases, 5 bases remained unmatched. The CDR3 totals 13 residues. Sequencing was carried out using peripheral blood. The receptor was derived from a woman in her thirties or forties with COVID-19, enrolled during active disease. The chain recombines TRBV2 with TRBJ2-7; TRBD1 matches 8 bases. The CDR3 loop reads CASTGTGNYEQYF. The CDR3 DNA reads as TGTGCCAGCACCGGGACAGGAAACTACGAGCAGTACTTC.